The present TCR beta chain was sequenced within a study of blood T cells in healthy people across ages. Study-wide findings and caveats: Unsorted PBMCs prevented conclusive naive versus antigen-experienced comparison. Roughly linearly, TCR beta diversity per million T cells fell as age increased.

The germline gives CDR1 MNHEY, CDR2 SVGAGI. This CDR3 is 16 amino acids long. V was clipped by 2 bases and J by 1 base, with 11 bases between them. A second PCR of roughly 7 to 11 cycles used a sample-barcoded 5' primer and a J-beta primer mix. From each sample, at least 3 million paired-end reads containing CDR3 were obtained. One entry per CDR3 protein, called by TCRdb with MiXCR from the 5' RACE reads. The data show about a million distinct CDR3 sequences, 45% to 60% seen once. This clonotype was observed a handful of times. Its antigen is unidentified. Donors gave about 10 milliliters of peripheral blood apiece.

The sample taken for sequencing was blood. The J gene is TRBJ2-2, the V gene TRBV6-5; D remains unclear. The source of this sequence is a woman aged 55-70 years in good health. This chain's CDR3 is CASSYRTAVNTGELFF. The CDR3 DNA reads as TGTGCCAGCAGTTACCGTACCGCGGTGAACACCGGGGAGCTGTTTTTT.